The 22 T cell receptor beta chains presented below share a single source sample, sequenced in a study of blood T cells in healthy people across ages. Alongside a J-beta primer mix, a sample-barcoded 5' primer served in a second PCR lasting about 7 to 12 cycles. A single record per CDR3 protein comes from TCRdb applying MiXCR to the 5' RACE reads. The sample includes about 940,000 distinct CDR3 sequences, roughly 50% of them seen just once. The sequenced sample was blood. These receptors came from a man aged 25 to 40 in good health.

The chain couples TRBV21-1 to TRBJ2-1; the DNA was not compared with TRBD2, the D call given in the table. TRBV21-1 is termed a pseudogene. CDR3 length: 16 residues. The CDR3 DNA reads as TGTGCCAGCAGCAAAGAAGTGGAGGAACGACTCAATGAGCAGTTCTTC. It encodes CASSKEVEERLNEQFF.

The rearrangement links TRBV7-2 to TRBJ1-2; 8 bases align to TRBD1. The trim removed 4 bases at V and 8 bases at J, leaving 12 bases unmatched. There are 15 residues in the CDR3. Per germline, CDR1 SGHTA and CDR2 FQGNSA. DNA of the CDR3: TGTGCCAGCAGCTCCGCGTCGACAGGGGTGAAAGGCTACACCTTC. Translating gives CASSSASTGVKGYTF.

In the case of this clonotype: A much bigger clone sits one base away, suggesting this may be a read error. The V and J genes are TRBV27 and TRBJ2-1; D not certain. There are 15 residues in the CDR3. V shed 6 bases and J shed 5 bases, with 17 bases lying between them. Germline CDR1 reads MNHEY; CDR2 reads SMNVEV (reference sequence). CDR3 nucleotides: TGTGCCAGCAGCCGATCCACTGGCGTAAACAATGAGCAGTTCTTC. Translation: CASSRSTGVNNEQFF.

This clonotype came up a few times. At one of its ends the junction is not consistent with the germline gene, which may arise from a read error. The chain links TRBV7-7 to TRBJ2-5; maybe TRBD2 (6 bases). The CDR3 totals 17 residues. Germline CDR1 is SSHAT and CDR2 is FNYEAQ (reference sequence). The CDR3 coding sequence is TGTGCTAGCAGCTTAGCCCCGCCGGGACTCTCAAAAGAGACCCAGTACTTC. Amino acid sequence: CASSLAPPGLSKETQYF.

This chain uses TRBV18 with TRBJ2-3, with no clear D. V was trimmed by 3 bases and J by 4 bases, leaving 11 bases between them. Germline lookup yields CDR1 KGHSH and CDR2 LQKENI. The CDR3 contains 14 residues. The CDR3 loop is CASSPKADADTQYF. Here the CDR3 DNA reads TGTGCCAGCTCACCCAAGGCCGACGCAGATACGCAGTATTTT.

The chain has TRBV5-6 and TRBJ1-1; a possible D gene is TRBD1 (6 bases). The CDR3 covers 15 residues. The V gene lost 4 bases and the J gene lost 3 bases, with 16 bases spanning the gap. Germline-derived CDR1 and CDR2 are SGHDT and YYEEEE. CDR3 DNA sequence: TGTGCCAGCAGCCGCTTTGAGGGGGGGGACACTGAAGCTTTCTTT. It codes for CASSRFEGGDTEAFF.

The chain combines TRBV29-1 with TRBJ2-1; a possible D gene is TRBD2 (5 bases). Germline V gives CDR1 SQVTM, CDR2 ANQGSEA. V lost 8 bases and J 7 bases, leaving 12 bases between the germline ends. The CDR3 runs to 11 residues. CDR3 nucleotide sequence: TGCAGCCCGCGCCGCGGGAATGAGCAGTTCTTC. It is translated as CSPRRGNEQFF.

This chain uses TRBV7-2 with TRBJ2-5; D may correspond to TRBD1 or TRBD2 (6 bases each). With 5 bases removed from V and 0 bases from J, the gap between germline ends came to 16 bases. Per the germline V gene, CDR1 is SGHTA and CDR2 is FQGNSA. The CDR3 extends over 16 amino acids. The CDR3 DNA reads as TGTGCCAGCAGCCAGACTAGAGGGGGGTACCAAGAGACCCAGTACTTC. Amino acids: CASSQTRGGYQETQYF.

This chain joins TRBV6-5 and TRBJ1-4; TRBD1 aligns across 8 bases. Germline-derived CDR1 and CDR2 are MNHEY and SVGAGI. Trimming took 0 bases from V and 2 from J; bases not matched to a gene: 2. The CDR3 length is 16 residues. Here the CDR3 DNA reads TGTGCCAGCAGTTACTCGTGGACAGGGACTAATGAAAAACTGTTTTTT. This gives the protein CASSYSWTGTNEKLFF.

The chain uses TRBV3-1 and TRBJ2-1; 8 nucleotides line up with TRBD2. Trimming at V came to 1 base and at J to 7 bases, leaving 6 bases not matched to a gene. The CDR3 extends over 15 amino acids. Germline V CDR1 and CDR2: LGHDT, YNNKEL (reference sequence). In DNA, the CDR3 is TGTGCCAGCAGCCAAGCCCCGGGACTAGTGAATGAGCAGTTCTTC. The encoded protein is CASSQAPGLVNEQFF.

This clonotype occurred a few times. The chain recombines TRBV5-6 with TRBJ2-7, with 7 positions matching TRBD1. V was clipped by 4 bases and J by 3 bases; unmatched bases: 10. CDR1 is SGHDT, CDR2 YYEEEE, per germline. CDR3 length: 15 amino acids. CDR3 amino acids: CASSLLTGFYYEQYF. The CDR3 DNA sequence: TGTGCCAGCAGCCTTCTGACAGGGTTCTACTACGAGCAGTACTTC.

This chain joins TRBV6-6 and TRBJ2-7; D is tentatively TRBD1 or TRBD2 (5 bases each). The V end lost 4 bases, the J end lost 6 bases, and 16 bases lay between the germline ends. This CDR3 region has 14 residues. Germline CDR1 reads MNHNY; CDR2 reads SVGAGI (reference sequence). The CDR3 loop reads CASSLRGLQGEQYF. CDR3 coding DNA: TGTGCCAGCAGTTTACGGGGTCTTCAGGGCGAGCAGTACTTC.

The chain couples TRBV5-1 to TRBJ2-1; 8 bases agree with TRBD1. The junction had 17 bases not matched to a gene; V was cut back by 4 bases and J by 8 bases. Germline CDR1 and CDR2: SGHRS and YFSETQ. The CDR3 consists of 17 residues. The CDR3 protein is CASSPYRGVESRDEQFF. The DNA of the CDR3 is TGCGCCAGCAGCCCCTACAGGGGGGTGGAGTCGCGTGATGAGCAGTTCTTC.

V and J are TRBV3-1 and TRBJ2-3; TRBD1 is a possible D gene (5 bases). This CDR3 is 17 amino acids long. The germline V gene has CDR1 LGHDT and CDR2 YNNKEL (reference sequence). Trimming shortened V by 1 base and J by 4 bases, and 18 bases separated the two germline ends. The CDR3 reads CASSQVRTPVSSDTQYF. The CDR3 bases are TGTGCCAGCAGCCAAGTACGGACACCGGTTAGCTCAGATACGCAGTATTTT.

This clonotype was seen only a few times. The CDR3 nucleotides are TGCAGTGCTAGACGGACAGGGGTTTATAGCAATCAGCCCCAGCATTTT. Translated: CSARRTGVYSNQPQHF. The V and J genes are TRBV20-1 and TRBJ1-5; 9 bases are a match to TRBD1. Looked up from germline, CDR1 is DFQATT and CDR2 is SNEGSKA (reference sequence). The trim removed 2 bases at V and 0 bases at J, leaving 5 bases unmatched. The CDR3 loop spans 16 amino acids.

The V call is TRBV6-5, the J call TRBJ2-7; tentative D call: TRBD1 (6 bases). The CDR3 has 15 residues. Trimming removed 0 bases from V and 3 bases from J, with 12 bases in between. From germline, CDR1 is MNHEY and CDR2 SVGAGI. The CDR3 protein is CASSYSGQGSYEQYF. The CDR3 region has the DNA TGTGCCAGCAGTTACTCGGGGCAGGGGAGCTACGAGCAGTACTTC.

This clonotype was detected once. V and J are TRBV7-2 and TRBJ1-4; unclear D gene. The CDR3 totals 14 residues. Germline assignment: CDR1 SGHTA and CDR2 FQGNSA. Trimming removed 5 bases from V and 3 bases from J, with 10 bases in between. CDR3 nucleotides: TGTGCCAGCAGCGTTAGAGGCCCTAATGAAAAACTGTTTTTT. Its translation: CASSVRGPNEKLFF. Combining the CDR3 with reference TRBV7-2 and TRBJ1-4 gives the whole variable domain GAGVSQSPSNKVTEKGKDVELRCDPISGHTALYWYRQSLGQGLEFLIYFQGNSAPDKSGLPSDRFSAERTGGSVSTLTIQRTQQEDSAVYLCASSVRGPNEKLFFGSGTQLSVL.

This clonotype has just one count. The chain couples TRBV2 to TRBJ1-1, with TRBD1 matching over 7 bases. The CDR3 runs to 14 residues. J gave up 8 bases and V 6 bases, and 12 bases lay outside the gene matches. CDR1 and CDR2 from the germline V gene are SNHLY and FYNNEI. Here the CDR3 DNA reads TGTGCCAGCAGGCCGGACAGGCTCAGCCACGAAGCTTTCTTT. Its translation: CASRPDRLSHEAFF.

The chain carries TRBV27 and TRBJ1-2; D may be TRBD1 (5 bases). Germline loops: CDR1 MNHEY, CDR2 SMNVEV (reference sequence). The CDR3 totals 14 residues. The V end lost 6 bases, the J end lost 6 bases, and 17 bases lay between the germline ends. CDR3 region: CASRPYLGGDGYTF. The CDR3, as DNA: TGTGCCAGCAGACCGTACCTCGGGGGGGATGGCTACACCTTC.

This clonotype appeared many times. The chain has TRBV28 and TRBJ2-7, with TRBD1 matching over 8 bases. J gave up 1 base and V 6 bases, and 2 bases lay outside the gene matches. Germline values: CDR1 MDHEN, CDR2 SYDVKM. This CDR3 spans 13 amino acids. For the CDR3, the DNA is TGTGCCAGCAGCAGACAGGGGTCCTACGAGCAGTACTTC. Its translation is CASSRQGSYEQYF.

The chain links TRBV29-1 to TRBJ1-2; the D gene is possibly TRBD1 (6 bases). Germline values: CDR1 SQVTM, CDR2 ANQGSEA. The CDR3 totals 13 residues. V lost 4 bases and J 0 bases, leaving 9 bases between the germline ends. The CDR3 sequence: CSVAQGPNYGYTF. The CDR3 coding sequence is TGCAGCGTTGCCCAGGGGCCTAACTATGGCTACACCTTC.

The chain combines TRBV6-6 with TRBJ2-3; TRBD2 agrees at 16 bases. V shed 5 bases and J 5 bases; nucleotides not matched to a gene: 7. CDR3 length: 17 amino acids. The germline gives CDR1 MNHNY, CDR2 SVGAGI (reference sequence). The CDR3 loop reads CASSPGLAGGPLDTQYF. The CDR3 coding sequence is TGTGCCAGCAGTCCGGGACTAGCGGGGGGGCCCCTAGATACGCAGTATTTT.